The 30 T cell receptor beta chains reported below all come from one sample, sequenced in a study of blood T cell repertoires in COVID-19. Generated by immunoSEQ multiplex PCR, the TCRdb table keeps only in-frame clones and is missing some. The sample records 150,000 to 200,000 clones, about 78% being singletons. Sequenced input: peripheral blood. The receptors stem from a woman aged 45-59 years with active or convalescent COVID-19.

The chain carries TRBV9 and TRBJ1-3; D not certain. The germline V gene has CDR1 SGDLS and CDR2 YYNGEE. This CDR3 comprises 13 residues. V lost 0 bases and J lost 8, with 9 bases in between. The CDR3 here is CASSVGYVDTIYF. CDR3 coding DNA: TGTGCCAGCAGCGTAGGCTACGTTGACACCATATATTTT.

This clone was seen only a few times. J is TRBJ1-1 and V is TRBV19; TRBD1 is a possible D gene (6 bases). Germline loops: CDR1 LNHDA, CDR2 SQIVND (reference sequence). This CDR3 is built from 15 residues. Trimming stripped 5 bases from V and 4 bases from J, with 17 bases between. The chain's CDR3 is CASSQPNPGVTEAFF. CDR3 sequence (DNA): TGTGCCAGTAGTCAGCCTAATCCAGGGGTCACTGAAGCTTTCTTT. Full variable domain (outside the CDR3, taken from reference TRBV19 and TRBJ1-1): DGGITQSPKYLFRKEGQNVTLSCEQNLNHDAMYWYRQDPGQGLRLIYYSQIVNDFQKGDIAEGYSVSREKKESFPLTVTSAQKNPTAFYLCASSQPNPGVTEAFFGQGTRLTVV.

The rearrangement joins TRBV6-2 or TRBV6-3 to TRBJ1-1; D unclear. V was trimmed by 4 bases and J by 8 bases, leaving 20 bases between them. The length of the CDR3 is 15 residues. CDR1 and CDR2 from the germline V gene are MNHEY and SVGEGT. This chain's CDR3 is CASSSPGLSQLEAFF. Written as DNA, the CDR3 is TGTGCCAGCAGTTCCCCCGGACTCTCCCAGTTAGAAGCTTTCTTT.

V is TRBV6-5 and J is TRBJ1-2, with D possibly being TRBD1 (6 bases). Germline values: CDR1 MNHEY, CDR2 SVGAGI. The CDR3 extends over 13 amino acids. V was pared by 5 bases and J by 7 bases, with 14 bases between. CDR3 nucleotide sequence: TGTGCCAGCAGTCTAAACCGACAGGCTGGCTACACCTTC. This codes for CASSLNRQAGYTF.

In DNA, the CDR3 is TGTGCCAGCACCCCCGGGACAGTCAACACTGAAGCTTTCTTT. Translated: CASTPGTVNTEAFF. This chain connects TRBV11-2 to TRBJ1-1, with 7 bases fitting TRBD1. Germline V gene lookup returns CDR1 SGHAT and CDR2 FQNNGV. V shed 7 bases and J 2 bases; nucleotides not matched to a gene: 7. The CDR3 runs 14 residues.

V usage is TRBV18 and J usage is TRBJ2-1; TRBD1 matches at 7 bases. Germline CDR1 and CDR2: KGHSH and LQKENI. V trimming: 3 bases; J trimming: 4 bases; junction bases outside the gene matches: 9. The CDR3 totals 16 residues. The CDR3 nucleotides are TGTGCCAGCTCACCGGGGGACAGATTAGCTTACAATGAGCAGTTCTTC. This encodes CASSPGDRLAYNEQFF.

V is TRBV3-1 (or the pseudogene TRBV3-2) and J is TRBJ2-3, with 7 bases fitting TRBD2. Germline lookup yields CDR1 LGHDT and CDR2 YNNKEL (reference sequence). J lost 2 bases, V lost 0 bases, and 8 bases had no gene match. CDR3 length: 17 amino acids. The CDR3 DNA reads TGTGCCAGCAGCCAAGAAAAGCCTAGCGGACTCACAGATACGCAGTATTTT. Translated: CASSQEKPSGLTDTQYF.

This chain links TRBV19 with TRBJ1-1; D is possibly TRBD1 (5 bases). The CDR3 totals 14 residues. Germline V gives CDR1 LNHDA, CDR2 SQIVND (reference sequence). The V end lost 4 bases, the J end lost 1 base, and 10 bases lay between the germline ends. DNA for the CDR3: TGTGCCAGTAGTAGGCGGGGGGGGAACACTGAAGCTTTCTTT. Translated, it gives CASSRRGGNTEAFF.

The chain couples TRBV30 to TRBJ1-1, with a tentative D call TRBD1 (6 bases). CDR3 length: 13 residues. The ends were cut back, 0 bases at V and 8 bases at J, with 13 bases in the middle. Germline CDR1 and CDR2: GTSNPN and SVGIG (reference sequence). The CDR3 reads CAWSVGWGREAFF. CDR3 DNA sequence: TGTGCCTGGAGTGTAGGTTGGGGGCGAGAAGCTTTCTTT.

The CDR3 here is CASSLGEGGELFF. The CDR3 coding sequence is TGTGCCAGCAGCTTAGGGGAGGGCGGGGAGCTGTTTTTT. The rearrangement uses TRBV7-3 and TRBJ2-2, with 7 bases lining up with TRBD2. The V gene's germline CDR1 is SGHTA and CDR2 FQGTGA. V gave up 2 bases and J gave up 7 bases; unmatched junction bases: 1. The CDR3 length is 13 residues.

The V gene is TRBV14, the J gene TRBJ1-3; maybe TRBD1 (6 bases). The V and J ends lost 4 bases and 0 bases respectively, with 10 bases between them. The CDR3 is made up of 15 amino acids. Germline assignment: CDR1 SGHDN and CDR2 FVKESK. CDR3 in amino acids: CASSRDIYSGNTIYF. The CDR3 DNA reads as TGTGCCAGCAGCCGGGACATATACTCTGGAAACACCATATATTTT.

This chain's CDR3 is CASSFVISDEQYF. CDR3 in DNA: TGTGCCAGCAGCTTTGTTATCTCGGACGAGCAGTACTTC. The rearrangement links TRBV11-2 to TRBJ2-7; D gene unclear. Germline CDR1 is SGHAT and CDR2 is FQNNGV. This CDR3 comprises 13 residues. V gave up 3 bases and J gave up 5 bases, with 11 bases separating them.

There are many counts of this clone. The CDR3 here is CASSPGLSTDTQYF. The CDR3, as DNA: TGTGCCAGTAGCCCGGGACTTAGCACAGATACGCAGTATTTT. This chain connects TRBV19 to TRBJ2-3, with D tentatively TRBD2 (6 bases). The germline V gene encodes CDR1 LNHDA and CDR2 SQIVND (reference sequence). The V end was cut by 6 bases, the J end by 0 bases, with 10 bases between. The length of the CDR3 is 14 residues.

The chain has TRBV28 and TRBJ1-2; D not certain. The V gene lost 6 bases and the J gene lost 2 bases, with 16 bases spanning the gap. The CDR3 spans 15 residues. Germline V CDR1 and CDR2: MDHEN, SYDVKM. CDR3 sequence (DNA): TGTGCCAGCAGCCTCCGGACGGGAGGGAACTATGGCTACACCTTC. It translates to CASSLRTGGNYGYTF.

V gene TRBV12-3 or TRBV12-4 combines with J gene TRBJ1-2; TRBD1 matches at 8 bases. The CDR3 runs to 13 residues. J lost 8 bases, V lost 6 bases, and 8 bases had no gene match. This CDR3 reads CASRTQGAKGYTF. The CDR3 coding sequence is TGTGCCAGCAGGACCCAGGGGGCGAAGGGCTACACCTTC.

The genes are TRBV7-2 and TRBJ1-2; 9 bases are shared with TRBD1. CDR1 and CDR2 from the germline V gene are SGHTA and FQGNSA. Germline trimming cut 5 bases from V and 8 bases from J; bases unmatched to any gene: 9. The CDR3 extends over 14 amino acids. This chain's CDR3 is CASSPQQGAGGYTF. The DNA of the CDR3 is TGTGCCAGCAGCCCTCAACAGGGGGCAGGCGGCTACACCTTC.

This sequence joins TRBV11-2 and TRBJ1-1, with 8 nucleotides matching TRBD1. The CDR3 is 16 amino acids. Trimming removed 5 bases from V and 4 bases from J; junction bases left unmatched: 12. The germline V gene encodes CDR1 SGHAT and CDR2 FQNNGV. The CDR3 nucleotides are TGTGCCAGCAGCCCTCAGGGGGCTCTGGTTTTCACTGAAGCTTTCTTT. Translating it yields CASSPQGALVFTEAFF.

This chain joins TRBV27 and TRBJ1-6; 7 positions match TRBD1. Losses at the gene ends were 6 bases for V and 7 bases for J; bases not matched to a gene: 6. The CDR3 totals 14 residues. The germline CDR1 and CDR2 sequences are MNHEY and SMNVEV (reference sequence). This chain's CDR3 is CASRDRDGNSPLHF. CDR3 bases: TGTGCCAGCAGAGACAGGGACGGGAATTCACCCCTCCACTTT.

CDR3 DNA: TGTGCCAGTACCCCCGGGACTAGCGGAATCACAGATACGCAGTATTTT. Its protein is CASTPGTSGITDTQYF. The V and J genes are TRBV19 and TRBJ2-3; 11 bases align to TRBD2. There are 16 residues in the CDR3. The trim removed 7 bases at V and 2 bases at J, leaving 8 bases unmatched. Germline V gene data show CDR1 as LNHDA and CDR2 as SQIVND (reference sequence).

This chain joins TRBV14 and TRBJ1-1, with no clear D. The CDR3 totals 13 residues. Deletions cut 1 base from V and 5 bases from J, with 8 bases between. Germline V gives CDR1 SGHDN, CDR2 FVKESK. The CDR3 loop is CASSQVRNTEAFF. For the CDR3, the DNA is TGTGCCAGCAGCCAAGTCAGGAATACTGAAGCTTTCTTT.

The rearrangement links TRBV7-8 to TRBJ2-7; D perhaps matches TRBD1 (6 bases). CDR3 length: 14 amino acids. CDR1 is SGHVS, CDR2 FQNEAQ, per germline. V was trimmed by 1 base and J by 2 bases, leaving 9 bases between them. As DNA, the CDR3 is TGTGCCAGCAGCTTAGAAGGGGGAACCTACGAGCAGTACTTC. This translates into CASSLEGGTYEQYF.

The chain uses TRBV5-1 and TRBJ1-2; D is possibly TRBD1 (6 bases). There are 14 residues in the CDR3. Trimming took 0 bases from V and 7 from J, leaving 13 bases between them. CDR1 is SGHRS, CDR2 YFSETQ, per germline. This CDR3 reads CASSLGTELRGYTF. Written as DNA, the CDR3 is TGCGCCAGCAGCTTGGGGACAGAATTGCGTGGCTACACCTTC.

V gene TRBV5-6 combines with J gene TRBJ1-1, with 10 bases matching TRBD1. J was trimmed by 5 bases and V by 5 bases; bases with no gene match: 12. Germline V gene data show CDR1 as SGHDT and CDR2 as YYEEEE. The CDR3 consists of 16 residues. The DNA for the CDR3 is TGTGCCAGCAGGGTGGACAGGGGGAACTCGGATACTGAAGCTTTCTTT. Encoded protein: CASRVDRGNSDTEAFF.

The chain has TRBV6-2 or TRBV6-3 and TRBJ2-7, with 14 bases aligning to TRBD2. CDR1 MNHEY and CDR2 SVGEGT come from the germline V gene. V shed 4 bases, J shed 5 bases, and the junction held 10 bases outside the gene matches. This CDR3 contains 17 residues. CDR3 coding DNA: TGTGCCAGCAGTTCAGCTGGGACTAGCGGGAGAAACCACGAGCAGTACTTC. Encoded protein: CASSSAGTSGRNHEQYF.

The V gene is TRBV7-9, the J gene TRBJ1-5; 7 nucleotides match TRBD1. The CDR3 covers 16 residues. With 1 base clipped from V and 2 bases from J, the junction kept 5 bases outside the gene matches. From germline, CDR1 is SEHNR and CDR2 FQNEAQ (reference sequence). The CDR3 DNA reads TGTGCCAGCAGCTTAGTATCGGGGACAGGCAATCAGCCCCAGCATTTT. Translated: CASSLVSGTGNQPQHF.

V usage is TRBV7-2 and J usage is TRBJ1-6; no clear D. Germline V gene sequence: CDR1 SGHTA, CDR2 FQGNSA. CDR3 length equals 15 residues. V was clipped by 3 bases and J by 1 base, with 7 bases between them. Here the CDR3 reads CASSFPRSYNSPLHF. Written as DNA, the CDR3 is TGTGCCAGCAGCTTCCCGCGGTCCTATAATTCACCCCTCCACTTT.

The rearrangement links TRBV29-1 to TRBJ1-1; no firm D call. CDR1 and CDR2 (germline): SQVTM, ANQGSEA. Trimming shortened V by 4 bases and J by 4 bases, and 13 bases separated the two germline ends. The CDR3 spans 13 residues. The chain's CDR3 is CSVGTEVGTEAFF. The CDR3 DNA is TGCAGCGTTGGGACGGAGGTGGGCACTGAAGCTTTCTTT.

The V call is TRBV6-2 or TRBV6-3, the J call TRBJ1-2; 7 bases fit TRBD1. CDR1 is MNHEY, CDR2 SVGEGT, per germline. Losses at the gene ends were 0 bases for V and 4 bases for J; bases not matched to a gene: 5. The CDR3 has 15 amino acids. The CDR3 region is CASSYSGDSVYGYTF. Here the CDR3 DNA reads TGTGCCAGCAGTTACTCAGGGGACAGCGTCTATGGCTACACCTTC.

This clone was detected once. The chain is built from TRBV6-5 and TRBJ1-2; 7 bases agree with TRBD1. This CDR3 is 15 amino acids long. CDR1 and CDR2 from the germline V gene are MNHEY and SVGAGI. With V trimmed by 5 bases and J by 5 bases, 11 bases remained unmatched. The CDR3 nucleotides read TGTGCCAGCAGTCTACAGGGGAACACCCCGTATGGCTACACCTTC. It is translated as CASSLQGNTPYGYTF.

This clone was seen many times. The CDR3 coding sequence is TGTGCCAGTAGTCCCACCGGGACAGGGTTTGAAAAACTGTTTTTT. Protein product: CASSPTGTGFEKLFF. V and J are TRBV19 and TRBJ1-4; 9 bases are shared with TRBD1. J gave up 7 bases and V 5 bases, and 8 bases lay outside the gene matches. The CDR3 spans 15 residues. CDR1 and CDR2 (germline): LNHDA, SQIVND (reference sequence).